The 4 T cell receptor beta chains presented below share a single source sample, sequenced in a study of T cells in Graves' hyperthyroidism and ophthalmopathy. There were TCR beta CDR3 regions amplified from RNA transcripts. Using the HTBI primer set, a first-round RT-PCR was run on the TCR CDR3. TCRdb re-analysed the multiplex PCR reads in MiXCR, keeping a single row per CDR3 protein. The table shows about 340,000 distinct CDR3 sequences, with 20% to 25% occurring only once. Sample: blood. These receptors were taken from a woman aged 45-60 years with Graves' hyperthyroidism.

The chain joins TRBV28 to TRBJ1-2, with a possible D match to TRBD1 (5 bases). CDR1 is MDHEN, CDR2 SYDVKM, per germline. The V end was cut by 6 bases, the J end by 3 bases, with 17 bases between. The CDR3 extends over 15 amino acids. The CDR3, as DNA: TGTGCCAGCAGCCGACGAGGGGTAGGCGACTATGGCTACACCTTC. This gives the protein CASSRRGVGDYGYTF.

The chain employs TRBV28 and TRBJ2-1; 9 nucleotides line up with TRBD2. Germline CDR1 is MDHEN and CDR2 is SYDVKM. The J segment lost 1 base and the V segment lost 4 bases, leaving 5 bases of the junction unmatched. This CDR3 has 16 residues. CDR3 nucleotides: TGTGCCAGCAGTTCTCCGACTAGCGGTTCCTACAATGAGCAGTTCTTC. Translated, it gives CASSSPTSGSYNEQFF.

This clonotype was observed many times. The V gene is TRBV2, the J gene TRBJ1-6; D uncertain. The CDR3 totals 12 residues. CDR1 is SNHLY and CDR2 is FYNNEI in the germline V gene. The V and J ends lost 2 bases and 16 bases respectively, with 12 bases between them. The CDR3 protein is CASSEHFPPLHF. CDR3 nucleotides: TGTGCCAGCAGTGAACATTTTCCGCCTCTCCACTTT.

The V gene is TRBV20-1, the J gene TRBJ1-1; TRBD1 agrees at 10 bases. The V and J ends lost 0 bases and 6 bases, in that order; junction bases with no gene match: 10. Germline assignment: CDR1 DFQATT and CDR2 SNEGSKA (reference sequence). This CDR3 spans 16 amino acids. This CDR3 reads CSARDSLTGGGSEAFF. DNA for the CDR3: TGCAGTGCTAGAGATTCCTTGACAGGGGGCGGGTCTGAAGCTTTCTTT.